This T cell receptor beta chain was observed in a study of blood T cells in healthy people across ages. This CDR3 spans 15 amino acids. Trimming took 0 bases from V and 0 from J, leaving 9 bases between them. Germline V gives CDR1 SGHVS, CDR2 FQNEAQ. The use of a sample-barcoded 5' primer and a J-beta primer mix characterized a second PCR of about 7 to 12 cycles. TCRdb re-derived calls from the 5' RACE reads in MiXCR, one entry per CDR3 protein. This table has about 1.4 million distinct CDR3 sequences, roughly 59% appearing once. The sample comprised blood. The receptor was derived from a man aged 18 to 30 in good health. The genes are TRBV7-8 and TRBJ2-7; maybe TRBD1 (5 bases). CDR3 nucleotide sequence: TGTGCCAGCAGCTTAGCGCCCAGGGACTCCTACGAGCAGTACTTC. This gives the protein CASSLAPRDSYEQYF.